This T cell receptor beta chain is from a study of beta chain features in type 1 diabetes. The authors reverse transcribed all of the isolated RNA, so sequencing captured expressed TCRB transcripts. Profiling relied on immunoSEQ multiplex PCR, and the TCRdb table lists in-frame clones only, not all of them. The sample has under 250,000 clones, about a tenth seen once. This clone was seen only a few times. Antigen: not known. This CDR3 region has 15 residues. Germline lookup yields CDR1 LNHDA and CDR2 SQIVND (reference sequence). Trimming removed 5 bases from V and 0 bases from J, with 14 bases in between. Study findings and constraints: cDNA sequencing could over-represent cells with high TCR expression. For type 1 diabetes patients, VDJ junctions showed fewer insertions and more deletions. Still unanswered here is whether HLA type influences TCRB rearrangement.

It was one heparinised blood draw, averaging around 120 mL, that each donor gave. V and J are TRBV19 and TRBJ2-7; D possibly corresponds to TRBD2 (6 bases). The sample was central memory CD4+ T cells from blood. This clonotype was obtained from a man aged 18 to 35 in good health. DNA for the CDR3: TGTGCCAGTAGTCTTAGCGGAGGGGCCTCCTACGAGCAGTACTTC. Protein sequence: CASSLSGGASYEQYF.